One T cell receptor (beta chain) is described in this entry. If no ophthalmopathy progression occurred within 18 months, Graves' hyperthyroidism was stable. The CDR3 sequence is 14 residues long. The V gene end was trimmed by 9 bases and the J gene end by 5 bases; junction bases not matched to a gene: 13. The data were taken from a study of T cells in Graves' hyperthyroidism and ophthalmopathy. RNA transcripts gave rise to amplified TCR beta CDR3 regions. The primer set for the first-round RT-PCR of the TCR CDR3 was HTBI. Via MiXCR, TCRdb re-called the multiplex PCR reads, giving one row per CDR3 protein. The sample consists of about 96,000 distinct CDR3 sequences, just over 50% of them appearing once.

Material: blood. The V and J genes are TRBV5-3 and TRBJ2-7, with 8 bases aligning to TRBD1. TRBV5-3 is designated an ORF whose function remains uncertain. The TCR was taken from a woman in her thirties or forties with Graves' hyperthyroidism. Written as DNA, the CDR3 is TGTGCCATCAGTGGACAGGGTGCCATCCACGAGCAGTACTTC. Protein product: CAISGQGAIHEQYF.